This TCR beta chain was sequenced during a study of PD-1 blockade in classical Hodgkin lymphoma. Study context: Patients in the cohort were put on intravenous nivolumab, 3 mg/kg every 2 weeks.

Germline CDR1 is SQVTM and CDR2 is ANQGSEA. The CDR3 has 13 residues. Trimming left V 3 bases short and J 2 bases short, with 9 bases between. Specified time point: cycle 4 day 1 (C4D1), after 5 to 7 weeks of nivolumab. Relapse after autologous stem cell transplantation occurred in every patient, and brentuximab vedotin exposure varied. A few counts support this clone. Assay used: immunoSEQ multiplex PCR; TCRdb lists only in-frame clones, some missing. The table includes around 60,000 clones, nearly 90% detected once. The chain has TRBV29-1 and TRBJ2-3, with D unclear. The sample here was peripheral blood mononuclear cells (PBMCs), taken before the fourth cycle of nivolumab. The sequence came from a human donor with classical Hodgkin lymphoma. In DNA, the CDR3 is TGCAGCGTTGAGTTCCTCTCCACAGATACGCAGTATTTT. This sequence encodes CSVEFLSTDTQYF.